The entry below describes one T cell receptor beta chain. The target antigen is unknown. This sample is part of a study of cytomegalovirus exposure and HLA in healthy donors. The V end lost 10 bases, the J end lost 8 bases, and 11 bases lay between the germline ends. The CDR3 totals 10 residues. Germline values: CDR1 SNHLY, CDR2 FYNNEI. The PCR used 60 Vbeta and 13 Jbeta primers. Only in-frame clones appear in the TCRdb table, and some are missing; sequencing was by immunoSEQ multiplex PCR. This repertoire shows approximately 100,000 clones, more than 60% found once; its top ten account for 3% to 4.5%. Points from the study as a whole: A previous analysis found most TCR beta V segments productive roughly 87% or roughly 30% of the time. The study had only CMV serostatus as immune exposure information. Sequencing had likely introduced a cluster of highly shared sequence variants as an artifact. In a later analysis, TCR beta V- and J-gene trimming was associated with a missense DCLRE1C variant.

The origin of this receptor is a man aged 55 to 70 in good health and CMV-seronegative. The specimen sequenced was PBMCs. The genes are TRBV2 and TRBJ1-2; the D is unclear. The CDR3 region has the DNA TGTGCCATTGTGTTGGAGGGCTACACCTTC. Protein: CAIVLEGYTF.